This T cell receptor beta chain was documented in a study of OX40 agonist ivuxolimab in advanced cancers. General study findings and limits: Among the least clonally expanded were partial responders at 0.1-3.0 mg/kg. Dose levels from 0.1 to 3.0 mg/kg saw CD4+ and CD8+ blood T cells expand clonally by week 6.

Of note for this clone: Antigen unknown.

Blood got drawn at baseline, again on cycle 4 day 1, and then on cycle 7 day 1. Produced via immunoSEQ multiplex PCR; TCRdb's table is partial and in-frame only. In the table there are over 25,000 clones, 74% of which are singletons. The germline V gene encodes CDR1 MNHEY and CDR2 SMNVEV (reference sequence). This CDR3 has 15 residues. Unmatched junction bases numbered 8, after V lost 6 bases and J lost 3 bases. This clonotype originated in an adult with an advanced solid tumor such as melanoma, head and neck, liver or kidney cancer. The genes are TRBV27 and TRBJ2-1; 7 positions match TRBD2. Sequenced here: CD4+ or CD8+ T cells sorted from blood, sampled in a trial of the OX40 agonist ivuxolimab. This CDR3 is CASRDGRGNYNEQFF. DNA for the CDR3: TGTGCCAGCAGGGACGGGCGGGGGAACTACAATGAGCAGTTCTTC.